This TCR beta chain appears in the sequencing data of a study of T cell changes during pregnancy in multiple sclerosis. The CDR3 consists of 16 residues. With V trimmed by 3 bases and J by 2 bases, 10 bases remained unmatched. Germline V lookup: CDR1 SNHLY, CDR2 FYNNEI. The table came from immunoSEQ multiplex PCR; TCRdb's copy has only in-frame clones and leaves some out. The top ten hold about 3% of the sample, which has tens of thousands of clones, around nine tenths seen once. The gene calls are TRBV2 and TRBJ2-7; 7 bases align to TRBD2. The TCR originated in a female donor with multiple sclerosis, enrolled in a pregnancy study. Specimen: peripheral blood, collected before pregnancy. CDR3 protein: CASSDPRSGLTYEQYF. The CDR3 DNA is TGTGCCAGCAGTGATCCGAGGTCGGGACTAACCTACGAGCAGTACTTC.